This entry concerns a single TCR beta chain. This sample stems from a study of blood T cell repertoires in COVID-19. Background on the study: Italy, Spain and the United States were the sources of the convalescent and acute COVID-19 samples. The cDNA or gDNA used as material had been derived from T cells, B-cell-depleted T cells, or PBMCs.

Per the study methods: Nucleated cell number was recorded as an estimate derived from reference gene primer amplification. Sequencing used immunoSEQ multiplex PCR; TCRdb keeps in-frame clones, though not all of them. V, J and clone size were drawn from that table, and D and trimming were deduced from the DNA. The table shows roughly 40,000 clones, with 88% occurring only once. The CDR3 is made up of 14 amino acids. V lost 0 bases, J lost 3 bases, and 8 bases lay in between. The germline gives CDR1 SGHTA, CDR2 FQGTGA. The V and J genes are TRBV7-3 and TRBJ1-1; D remains unclear. The sequenced material came from peripheral blood. This TCR was recovered from a woman aged 40-49 years with acute or convalescent COVID-19. CDR3 loop: CASSLTLGDTEAFF. CDR3 nucleotide sequence: TGTGCCAGCAGCTTAACTTTGGGAGACACTGAAGCTTTCTTT.